This T cell receptor (beta chain) was retrieved from a study of Tregs in tolerant kidney transplant recipients. The CDR3 consists of 14 residues. Germline V gives CDR1 LGHNA, CDR2 YNFKEQ. Trimming removed 5 bases from V and 2 bases from J, with 11 bases in between. Profiling relied on immunoSEQ multiplex PCR, and the TCRdb table lists in-frame clones only, not all of them. The sample records roughly 80,000 clones, approximately 98% being singletons. Material: CD4+ T cells from blood, obtained before the transplant. This TCR was sampled from a human donor who received a combined kidney and bone marrow transplant. The chain carries TRBV4-2 and TRBJ2-3; TRBD2 is a possible D gene (5 bases). The CDR3: CASSLTDFTDTQYF. Here the CDR3 DNA reads TGTGCCAGCAGCTTAACGGACTTCACAGATACGCAGTATTTT.